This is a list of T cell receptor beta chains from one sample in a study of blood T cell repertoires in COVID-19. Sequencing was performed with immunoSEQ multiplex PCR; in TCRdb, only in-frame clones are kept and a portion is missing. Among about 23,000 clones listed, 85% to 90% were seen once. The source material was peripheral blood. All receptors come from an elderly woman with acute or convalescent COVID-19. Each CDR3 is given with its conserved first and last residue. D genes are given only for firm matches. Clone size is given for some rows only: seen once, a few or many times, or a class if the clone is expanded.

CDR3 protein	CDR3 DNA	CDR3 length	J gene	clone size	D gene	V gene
CASKAEVGIQYF	TGTGCCAGCAAGGCAGAGGTGGGCATTCAGTACTTC	12	TRBJ2-4	-	-	TRBV2
CASSYYRTLNTEAFF	TGTGCCAGCAGTTACTATCGGACATTGAACACTGAAGCTTTCTTT	15	TRBJ1-1	-	-	TRBV6-5
CASSFSGGTDTQYF	TGTGCCAGCAGCTTCAGCGGGGGCACAGATACGCAGTATTTT	14	TRBJ2-3	-	TRBD2	TRBV5-8
CASSLQGSPEAFF	TGTGCCAGCAGCTTGCAGGGGTCGCCTGAAGCTTTCTTT	13	TRBJ1-1	-	-	TRBV7-2
CASSLNRDRVTEAFF	TGTGCCAGCAGCCTAAACAGGGATCGAGTCACTGAAGCTTTCTTT	15	TRBJ1-1	-	-	TRBV11-2
CASSGRSGLSSGANVLTF	TGCGCCAGCAGCGGCCGTAGCGGACTAAGCTCTGGGGCCAACGTCCTGACTTTC	18	TRBJ2-6	-	-	TRBV4-1
CASSMTGGNSPLHF	TGTGCCAGCAGTATGACAGGGGGTAATTCACCCCTCCACTTT	14	TRBJ1-6	-	TRBD1	TRBV6-5
CASSSGQGENGGYTF	TGTGCCAGCAGCTCCGGACAGGGAGAGAACGGTGGCTACACCTTC	15	TRBJ1-2	-	TRBD1	TRBV7-9
CASSRDSLNTEAFF	TGTGCCAGCAGCAGGGACAGTTTGAACACTGAAGCTTTCTTT	14	TRBJ1-1	-	TRBD1	TRBV7-2
CATIGGTFGNTIYF	TGTGCCACCATAGGAGGGACTTTTGGAAACACCATATATTTT	14	TRBJ1-3	-	-	TRBV6-5
CASSLQPGRLLGGYTF	TGTGCCAGCAGCTTACAACCAGGGAGGCTGCTGGGTGGCTACACCTTC	16	TRBJ1-2	-	-	TRBV7-2
CASSPGTASNEKLFF	TGTGCCAGCAGCCCGGGGACAGCCTCTAATGAAAAACTGTTTTTT	15	TRBJ1-4	-	TRBD1	TRBV7-9
CASSLDRASEQFF	TGTGCCAGCAGCTTAGACAGGGCTAGTGAGCAGTTCTTC	13	TRBJ2-1	-	-	TRBV7-7
CASSPTGTGGGANVLTF	TGTGCCAGCAGCCCGACCGGGACAGGGGGAGGGGCCAACGTCCTGACTTTC	17	TRBJ2-6	-	TRBD1	TRBV5-8
CASSEQGLAGGTYNEQFF	TGTGCCAGCAGTGAACAGGGACTAGCGGGAGGGACCTACAATGAGCAGTTCTTC	18	TRBJ2-1	few	TRBD2	TRBV6-1
CASSQDPGTSFAGELFF	TGCGCCAGCAGCCAAGATCCCGGGACTAGCTTTGCCGGGGAGCTGTTTTTT	17	TRBJ2-2	-	TRBD2	TRBV4-1
CASSPGGGNRGRRNTEAFF	TGTGCCAGCAGCCCCGGCGGTGGGAACAGGGGGCGCCGGAACACTGAAGCTTTCTTT	19	TRBJ1-1	-	TRBD1	TRBV7-8
CASSSFEEGEQYF	TGTGCCAGCAGCTCCTTCGAGGAGGGCGAGCAGTACTTC	13	TRBJ2-7	-	-	TRBV7-2
CASSLDRGRGGYEQYF	TGTGCCAGCAGCTTAGACCGTGGAAGGGGGGGCTACGAGCAGTACTTC	16	TRBJ2-7	-	-	TRBV7-9
CARSLDRRALSLKIRQGKTEAFF	TGTGCCAGAAGCTTAGATCGAAGAGCCCTTAGCCTAAAAATCCGACAGGGTAAGACTGAAGCTTTCTTT	23	TRBJ1-1	-	-	TRBV7-5
CASSQGSASGFYNEQFF	TGCGCCAGCAGCCAAGGATCGGCTAGCGGGTTTTACAATGAGCAGTTCTTC	17	TRBJ2-1	once	TRBD2	TRBV4-3
CAWSGKTGTPYGYTF	TGTGCCTGGAGTGGGAAGACAGGAACCCCCTATGGCTACACCTTC	15	TRBJ1-2	once	-	TRBV30
CATSSVKGQGPKLFF	TGTGCCACCAGCTCAGTTAAGGGACAGGGCCCGAAACTGTTTTTT	15	TRBJ1-4	-	TRBD1	TRBV15
CASSLRQDTEAFF	TGTGCCAGCAGTTTGAGACAGGACACTGAAGCTTTCTTT	13	TRBJ1-1	-	-	TRBV11-3
CASTTGGSYEQYF	TGTGCCAGCACTACAGGGGGCTCCTACGAGCAGTACTTC	13	TRBJ2-7	few	TRBD1	TRBV6-6
CASTAGPLAYNEQFF	TGTGCCAGCACCGCCGGTCCTCTTGCCTACAATGAGCAGTTCTTC	15	TRBJ2-1	-	-	TRBV6-5
CAISEGGRDYGYTF	TGTGCCATCAGTGAAGGGGGTCGGGACTATGGCTACACCTTC	14	TRBJ1-2	-	-	TRBV10-3
CASSDDRQEAFF	TGTGCCAGCAGCGACGACCGACAGGAAGCTTTCTTT	12	TRBJ1-1	once	-	TRBV7-9